Here is one TCR beta chain with its context. Its antigen is currently unknown. The data derive from a study of CD8+ T cells in alopecia areata. The CDR3 totals 12 residues. V lost 4 bases and J 2 bases, leaving 5 bases between the germline ends. Germline V gives CDR1 SGHRS, CDR2 YFSETQ. Study results and caveats: Scalp clonality dropped significantly under tofacitinib, as did expanded CD8+ top-100 clones.

As the sequencing template, cDNA was produced by extracting RNA and reverse transcribing it. Sequencing was performed with immunoSEQ multiplex PCR; in TCRdb, only in-frame clones are kept and a portion is missing. Among roughly 200,000 clones listed, around half were seen once. Treatment given: oral pan-JAK inhibitor, 5-10 mg twice daily. The clonotype was recovered from a human donor with alopecia areata. The sequenced sample was CD8+ T cells sorted from blood, obtained at week 24, from a patient treated with tofacitinib. The chain recombines TRBV5-1 with TRBJ2-3; D call uncertain. CDR3 nucleotides: TGCGCCAGCAGCGTGAACACAGATACGCAGTATTTT. This codes for CASSVNTDTQYF.